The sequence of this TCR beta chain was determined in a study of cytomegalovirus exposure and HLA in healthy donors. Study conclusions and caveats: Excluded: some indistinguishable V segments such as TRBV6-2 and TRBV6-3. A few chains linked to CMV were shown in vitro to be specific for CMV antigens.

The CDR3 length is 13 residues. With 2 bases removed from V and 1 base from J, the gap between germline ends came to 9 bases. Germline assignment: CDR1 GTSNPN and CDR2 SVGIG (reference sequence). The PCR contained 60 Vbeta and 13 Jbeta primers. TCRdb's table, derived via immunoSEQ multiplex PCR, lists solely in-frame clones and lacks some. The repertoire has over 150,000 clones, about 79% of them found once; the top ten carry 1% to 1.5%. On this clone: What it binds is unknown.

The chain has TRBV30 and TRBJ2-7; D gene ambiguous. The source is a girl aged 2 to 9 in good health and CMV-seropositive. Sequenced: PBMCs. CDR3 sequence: CAWSRRLSYEQYF. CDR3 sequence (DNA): TGTGCCTGGAGTAGGCGGCTGTCCTACGAGCAGTACTTC.